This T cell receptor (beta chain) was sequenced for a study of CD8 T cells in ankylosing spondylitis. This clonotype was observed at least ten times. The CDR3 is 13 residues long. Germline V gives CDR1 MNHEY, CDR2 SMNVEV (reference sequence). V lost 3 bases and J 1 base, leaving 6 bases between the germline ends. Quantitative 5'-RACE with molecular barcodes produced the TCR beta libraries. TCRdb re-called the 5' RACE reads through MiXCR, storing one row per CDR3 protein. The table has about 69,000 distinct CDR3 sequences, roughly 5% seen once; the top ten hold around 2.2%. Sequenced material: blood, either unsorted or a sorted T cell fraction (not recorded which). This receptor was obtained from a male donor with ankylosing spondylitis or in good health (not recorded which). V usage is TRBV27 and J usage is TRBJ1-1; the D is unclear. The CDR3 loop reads CASSFNTNTEAFF. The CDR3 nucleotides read TGTGCCAGCAGTTTCAACACGAACACTGAAGCTTTCTTT.